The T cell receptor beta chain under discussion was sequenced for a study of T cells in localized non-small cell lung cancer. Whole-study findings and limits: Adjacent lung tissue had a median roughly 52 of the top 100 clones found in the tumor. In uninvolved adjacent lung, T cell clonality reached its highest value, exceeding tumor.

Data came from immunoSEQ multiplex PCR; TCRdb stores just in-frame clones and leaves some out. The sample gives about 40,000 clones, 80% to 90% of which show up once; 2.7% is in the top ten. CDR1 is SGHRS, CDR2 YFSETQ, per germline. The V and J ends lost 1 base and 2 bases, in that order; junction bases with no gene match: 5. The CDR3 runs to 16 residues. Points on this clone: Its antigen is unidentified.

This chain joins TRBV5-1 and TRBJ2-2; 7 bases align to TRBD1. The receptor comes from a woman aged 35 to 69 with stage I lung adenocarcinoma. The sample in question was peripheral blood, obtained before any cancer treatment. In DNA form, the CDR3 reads TGCGCCAGCAGCTTGCTTACAGGGGCTAACACCGGGGAGCTGTTTTTT. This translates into CASSLLTGANTGELFF.